The 10 T cell receptor beta chains presented below share a single source sample, sequenced in a study of cytomegalovirus exposure and HLA in healthy donors. It was with 60 Vbeta and 13 Jbeta primers that the PCR ran. Clones were sequenced by immunoSEQ multiplex PCR, and TCRdb holds only the in-frame ones, with some missing. The sample carries approximately 140,000 clones, approximately 81% recorded once. The sequenced sample consisted of PBMCs. Source of these receptors: a man aged 18 to 29 in good health and CMV-seronegative.

The rearrangement uses TRBV25-1 and TRBJ2-5, with D perhaps TRBD1 (6 bases). V shed 6 bases and J shed 4 bases, with 15 bases lying between them. The germline V gene has CDR1 MGHDK and CDR2 SYGVNS. This CDR3 is built from 14 residues. CDR3 sequence (DNA): TGTGCCAGCAGCGGCAGGGGTGGGGTAGAGACCCAGTACTTC. This encodes CASSGRGGVETQYF.

The chain's CDR3 is CASSSTTGAAGNTIYF. CDR3 nucleotides: TGCGCCAGCAGCTCAACCACAGGGGCGGCTGGAAACACCATATATTTT. The chain uses TRBV5-1 and TRBJ1-3; 7 nucleotides agree with TRBD1. The CDR3 covers 16 residues. Germline V gene sequence: CDR1 SGHRS, CDR2 YFSETQ. Losses at the gene ends were 3 bases for V and 2 bases for J; bases not matched to a gene: 8.

This chain connects TRBV9 to TRBJ2-7, with 10 bases fitting TRBD1. Per the germline V gene, CDR1 is SGDLS and CDR2 is YYNGEE. After removal of 4 bases from V and 0 bases from J, the junction contained 10 bases not matched to a gene. CDR3 length: 17 residues. CDR3 sequence: CASSPRQGAGSSYEQYF. The CDR3 nucleotides read TGTGCCAGCAGCCCTCGACAGGGGGCCGGAAGCTCCTACGAGCAGTACTTC.

The V call is TRBV7-2, the J call TRBJ1-5; TRBD1 might be the D (5 bases). This CDR3 region has 15 residues. The V gene lost 4 bases and the J gene lost 0 bases, with 10 bases spanning the gap. CDR1 and CDR2 (germline): SGHTA, FQGNSA. In nucleotides, the CDR3 is TGTGCCAGCAGCTACTTCAGGGATAGCAATCAGCCCCAGCATTTT. As protein: CASSYFRDSNQPQHF.

The chain carries TRBV5-1 and TRBJ1-3; D not resolved. Trimming left V 0 bases short and J 0 bases short, with 13 bases between. The CDR3 loop spans 17 amino acids. The V gene's germline CDR1 is SGHRS and CDR2 YFSETQ. CDR3 DNA sequence: TGCGCCAGCAGCTTGGGTGGAACCAGGTTCTCTGGAAACACCATATATTTT. Protein sequence: CASSLGGTRFSGNTIYF.

The CDR3 sequence: CASSRELNRVTGETQYF. DNA for the CDR3: TGTGCCAGCTCACGTGAGCTGAACAGGGTAACGGGGGAGACCCAGTACTTC. The chain has TRBV18 and TRBJ2-5; a possible D gene is TRBD1 (6 bases). Germline V gene data show CDR1 as KGHSH and CDR2 as LQKENI. V was pared by 4 bases and J by 5 bases, with 23 bases between. The CDR3 has 17 residues.

The chain employs TRBV6-5 and TRBJ1-1; 7 bases line up with TRBD1. The ends lost 6 bases at V and 0 bases at J; junction bases unmatched: 7. The CDR3 contains 15 residues. Germline values: CDR1 MNHEY, CDR2 SVGAGI. CDR3 amino acids: CASRFGTVMNTEAFF. The DNA for the CDR3 is TGTGCCAGCAGGTTCGGGACAGTTATGAACACTGAAGCTTTCTTT.

This chain connects TRBV28 to TRBJ1-6; D unresolved. This CDR3 has 16 amino acids. CDR1 and CDR2 (germline): MDHEN, SYDVKM. Between the trimmed V and J ends, which lost 5 bases and 6 bases, there was a span of 17 bases. The CDR3 nucleotides read TGTGCCAGCAGTCTACGAATTTACCGCGCTAATTCACCCCTCCACTTT. Encoded protein: CASSLRIYRANSPLHF. The full variable domain, rest sourced from reference TRBV28 and TRBJ1-6, is DVKVTQSSRYLVKRTGEKVFLECVQDMDHENMFWYRQDPGLGLRLIYFSYDVKMKEKGDIPEGYSVSREKKERFSLILESASTNQTSMYLCASSLRIYRANSPLHFGNGTRLTVT.

The V and J genes are TRBV25-1 and TRBJ1-2; 8 nucleotides agree with TRBD1. The ends lost 0 bases at V and 6 bases at J; junction bases unmatched: 6. CDR3 length: 15 amino acids. Germline CDR1 MGHDK, CDR2 SYGVNS. In nucleotides, the CDR3 is TGTGCCAGCAGTGAATATGGACAGGGACTCAATGGCTACACCTTC. It specifies CASSEYGQGLNGYTF.

This chain connects TRBV7-6 to TRBJ1-3, with TRBD1 matching over 8 bases. Trimming cost V 4 bases and J 4 bases; bases outside gene matches: 9. This CDR3 region has 16 residues. Germline loops: CDR1 SGHVS, CDR2 FNYEAQ. In DNA, the CDR3 is TGTGCCAGCAGCTCGGGGAACACAGGGGGGGGAAACACCATATATTTT. It translates to CASSSGNTGGGNTIYF.